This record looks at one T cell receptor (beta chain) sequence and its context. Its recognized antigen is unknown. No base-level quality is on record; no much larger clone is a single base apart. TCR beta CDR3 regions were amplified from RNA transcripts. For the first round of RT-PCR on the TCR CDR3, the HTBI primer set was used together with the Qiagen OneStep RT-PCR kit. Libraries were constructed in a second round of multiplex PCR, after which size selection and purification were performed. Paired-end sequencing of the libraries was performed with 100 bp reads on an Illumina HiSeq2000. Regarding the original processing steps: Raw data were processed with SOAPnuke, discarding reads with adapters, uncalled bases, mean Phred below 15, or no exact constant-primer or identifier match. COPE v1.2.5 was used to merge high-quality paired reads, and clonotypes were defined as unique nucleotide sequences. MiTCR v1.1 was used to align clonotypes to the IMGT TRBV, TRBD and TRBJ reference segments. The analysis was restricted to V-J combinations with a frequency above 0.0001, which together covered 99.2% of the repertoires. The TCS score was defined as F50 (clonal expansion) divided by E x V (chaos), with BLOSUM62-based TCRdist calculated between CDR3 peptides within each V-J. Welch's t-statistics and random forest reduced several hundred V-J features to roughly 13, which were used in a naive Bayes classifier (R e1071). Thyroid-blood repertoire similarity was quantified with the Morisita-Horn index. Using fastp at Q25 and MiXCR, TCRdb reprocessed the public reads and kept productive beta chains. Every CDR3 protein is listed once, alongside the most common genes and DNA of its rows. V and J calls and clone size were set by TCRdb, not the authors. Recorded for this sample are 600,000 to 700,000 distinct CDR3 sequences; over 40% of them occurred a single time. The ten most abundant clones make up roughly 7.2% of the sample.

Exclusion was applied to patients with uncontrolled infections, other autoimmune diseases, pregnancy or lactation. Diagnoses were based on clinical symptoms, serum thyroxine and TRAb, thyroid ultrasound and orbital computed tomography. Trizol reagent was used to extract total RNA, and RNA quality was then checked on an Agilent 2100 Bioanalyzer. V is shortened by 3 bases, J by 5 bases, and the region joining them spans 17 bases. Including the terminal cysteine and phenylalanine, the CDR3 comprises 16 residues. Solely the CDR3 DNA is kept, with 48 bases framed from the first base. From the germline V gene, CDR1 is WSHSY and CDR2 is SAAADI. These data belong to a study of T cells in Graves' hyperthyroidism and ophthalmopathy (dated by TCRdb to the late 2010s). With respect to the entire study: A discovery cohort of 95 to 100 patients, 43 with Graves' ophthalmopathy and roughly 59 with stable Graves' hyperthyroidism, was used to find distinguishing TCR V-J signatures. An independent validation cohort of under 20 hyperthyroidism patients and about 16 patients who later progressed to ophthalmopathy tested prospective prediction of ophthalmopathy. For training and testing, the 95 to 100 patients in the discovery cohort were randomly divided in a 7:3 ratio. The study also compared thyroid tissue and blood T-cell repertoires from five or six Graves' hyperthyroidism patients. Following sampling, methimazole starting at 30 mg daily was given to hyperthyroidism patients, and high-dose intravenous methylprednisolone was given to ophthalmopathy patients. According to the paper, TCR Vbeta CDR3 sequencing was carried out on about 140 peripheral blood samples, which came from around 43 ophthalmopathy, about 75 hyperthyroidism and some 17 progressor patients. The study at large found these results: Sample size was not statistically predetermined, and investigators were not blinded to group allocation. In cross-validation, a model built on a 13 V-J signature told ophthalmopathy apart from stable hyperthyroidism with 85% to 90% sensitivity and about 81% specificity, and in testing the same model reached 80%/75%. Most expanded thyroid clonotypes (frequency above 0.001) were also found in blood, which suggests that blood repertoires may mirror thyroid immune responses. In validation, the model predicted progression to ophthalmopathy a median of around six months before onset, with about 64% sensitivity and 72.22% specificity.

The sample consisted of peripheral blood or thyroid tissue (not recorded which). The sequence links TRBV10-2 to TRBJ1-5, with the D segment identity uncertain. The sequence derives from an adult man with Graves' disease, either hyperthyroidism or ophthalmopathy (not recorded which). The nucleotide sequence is TGCGCCAGCAGTGAAATTAGCACCGGCAGGCATCAGCCCCAGCATTTT. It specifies CASSEISTGRHQPQHF.